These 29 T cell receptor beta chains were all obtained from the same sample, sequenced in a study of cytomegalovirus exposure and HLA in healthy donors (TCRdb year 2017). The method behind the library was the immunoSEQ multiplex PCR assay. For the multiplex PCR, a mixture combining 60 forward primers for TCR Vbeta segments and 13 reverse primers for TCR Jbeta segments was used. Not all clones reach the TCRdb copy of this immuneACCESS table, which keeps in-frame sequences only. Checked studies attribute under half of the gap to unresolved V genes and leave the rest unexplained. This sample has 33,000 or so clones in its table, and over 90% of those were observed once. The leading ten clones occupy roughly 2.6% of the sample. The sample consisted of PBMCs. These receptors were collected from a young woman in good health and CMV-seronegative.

The CDR3 DNA is TGTGCCAGCAGTTTTACCAGAAACACTGAAGCTTTCTTT. This translates into CASSFTRNTEAFF. The chain joins TRBV27 to TRBJ1-1, with D uncertain. The CDR3 sequence is 13 residues long. The ends were cut back, 3 bases at V and 2 bases at J, with 7 bases in the middle. Per germline, CDR1 MNHEY and CDR2 SMNVEV (reference sequence).

The CDR3 DNA follows: TGTGCCAGTTATGCGGGGGCGGGCGAGCAGTACTTC. Translating it yields CASYAGAGEQYF. The chain carries TRBV19 and TRBJ2-7, with D possibly matching TRBD2 (7 bases). CDR1 and CDR2 from the germline V gene are LNHDA and SQIVND (reference sequence). V lost 8 bases to trimming and J lost 6 bases, with 14 bases between them. The CDR3 is 12 amino acids.

CDR3 in DNA: TGTGCCAGCTCACGACCAAGGACAGGGGTTTTTCTAGAGACCCAGTACTTC. This gives the protein CASSRPRTGVFLETQYF. The chain recombines TRBV18 with TRBJ2-5; 9 bases line up with TRBD1. Germline CDR1 is KGHSH and CDR2 is LQKENI. The length of the CDR3 is 17 residues. With V trimmed by 4 bases and J by 4 bases, 13 bases remained unmatched.

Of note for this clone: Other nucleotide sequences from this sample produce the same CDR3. The CDR3 is CASSGGHRGQGGVEQYF. The CDR3 DNA is TGTGCCAGCAGCGGAGGCCATCGAGGACAGGGAGGTGTAGAGCAGTACTTC. V and J are TRBV9 and TRBJ2-7; 8 bases line up with TRBD1. The CDR3 runs to 17 residues. V was pared by 3 bases and J by 7 bases, with 18 bases of the junction left unmatched. Germline-derived CDR1 and CDR2 are SGDLS and YYNGEE.

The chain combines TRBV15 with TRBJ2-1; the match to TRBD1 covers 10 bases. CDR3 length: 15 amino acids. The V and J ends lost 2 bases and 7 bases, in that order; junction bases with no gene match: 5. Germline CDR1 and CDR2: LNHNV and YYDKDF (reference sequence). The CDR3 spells CATSRPGQGPNEQFF. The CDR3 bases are TGTGCCACCAGCAGACCGGGACAGGGGCCTAATGAGCAGTTCTTC.

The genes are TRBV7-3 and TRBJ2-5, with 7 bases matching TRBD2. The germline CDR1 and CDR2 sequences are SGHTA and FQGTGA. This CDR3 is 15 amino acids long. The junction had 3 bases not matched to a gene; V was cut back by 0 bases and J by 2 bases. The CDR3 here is CASSLTSSGQETQYF. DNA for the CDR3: TGTGCCAGCAGCTTAACGTCTAGCGGTCAAGAGACCCAGTACTTC. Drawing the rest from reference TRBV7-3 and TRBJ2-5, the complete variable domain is GAGVSQTPSNKVTEKGKYVELRCDPISGHTALYWYRQSLGQGPEFLIYFQGTGAADDSGLPNDRFFAVRPEGSVSTLKIQRTERGDSAVYLCASSLTSSGQETQYFGPGTRLLVL.

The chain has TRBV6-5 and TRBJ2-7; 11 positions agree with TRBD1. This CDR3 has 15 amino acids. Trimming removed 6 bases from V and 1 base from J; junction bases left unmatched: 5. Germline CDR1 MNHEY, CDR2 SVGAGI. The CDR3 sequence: CASSSGTGGSYEQYF. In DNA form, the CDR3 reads TGTGCCAGCAGCTCCGGGACAGGGGGATCCTACGAGCAGTACTTC.

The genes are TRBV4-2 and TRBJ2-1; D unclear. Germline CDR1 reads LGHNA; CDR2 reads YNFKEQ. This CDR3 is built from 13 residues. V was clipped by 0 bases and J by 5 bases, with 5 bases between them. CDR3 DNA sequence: TGTGCCAGCAGCCAAGACAGCGACAATGAGCAGTTCTTC. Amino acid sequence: CASSQDSDNEQFF.

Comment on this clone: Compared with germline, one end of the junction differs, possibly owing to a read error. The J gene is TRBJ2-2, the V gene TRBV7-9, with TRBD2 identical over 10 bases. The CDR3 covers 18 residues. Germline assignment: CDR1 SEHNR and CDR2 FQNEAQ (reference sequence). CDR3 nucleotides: TGTTCCAGCAGCTTACTCCCTAGCGGGAGAGTAAGGACCGGGGAGCTGTTTTTT. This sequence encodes CSSSLLPSGRVRTGELFF.

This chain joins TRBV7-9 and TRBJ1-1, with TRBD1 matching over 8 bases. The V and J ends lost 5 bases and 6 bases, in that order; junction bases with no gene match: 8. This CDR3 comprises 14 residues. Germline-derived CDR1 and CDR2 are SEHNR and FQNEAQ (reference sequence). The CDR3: CASSLDRGSPEAFF. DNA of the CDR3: TGTGCCAGCAGCCTTGACAGGGGATCCCCTGAAGCTTTCTTT.

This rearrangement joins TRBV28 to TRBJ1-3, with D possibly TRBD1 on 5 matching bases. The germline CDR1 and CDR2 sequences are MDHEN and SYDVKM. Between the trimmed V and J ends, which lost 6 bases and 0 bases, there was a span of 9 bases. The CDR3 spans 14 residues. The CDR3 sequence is CASSGQGSGNTIYF. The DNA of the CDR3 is TGTGCCAGCAGCGGTCAGGGCTCTGGAAACACCATATATTTT.

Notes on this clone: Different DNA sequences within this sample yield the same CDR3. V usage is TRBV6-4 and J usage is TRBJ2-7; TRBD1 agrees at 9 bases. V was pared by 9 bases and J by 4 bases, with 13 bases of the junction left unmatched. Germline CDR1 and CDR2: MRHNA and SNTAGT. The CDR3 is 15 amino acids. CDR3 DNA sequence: TGTGCCAGACAAGGGGACAGGGAGCCCGAGTACGAGCAGTACTTC. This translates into CARQGDREPEYEQYF.

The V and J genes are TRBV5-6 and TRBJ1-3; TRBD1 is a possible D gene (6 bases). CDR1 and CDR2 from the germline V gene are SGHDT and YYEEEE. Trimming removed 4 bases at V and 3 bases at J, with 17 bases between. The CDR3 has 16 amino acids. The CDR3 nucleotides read TGTGCCAGCAGCACTGGGCAGGGGATGGGTGGAAACACCATATATTTT. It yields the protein CASSTGQGMGGNTIYF.

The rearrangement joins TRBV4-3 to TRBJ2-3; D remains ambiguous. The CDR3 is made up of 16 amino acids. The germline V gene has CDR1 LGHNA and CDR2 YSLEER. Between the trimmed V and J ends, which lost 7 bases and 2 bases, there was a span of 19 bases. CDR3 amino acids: CASTPTWHMNTDTQYF. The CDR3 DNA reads TGCGCCAGCACCCCGACTTGGCATATGAACACAGATACGCAGTATTTT.

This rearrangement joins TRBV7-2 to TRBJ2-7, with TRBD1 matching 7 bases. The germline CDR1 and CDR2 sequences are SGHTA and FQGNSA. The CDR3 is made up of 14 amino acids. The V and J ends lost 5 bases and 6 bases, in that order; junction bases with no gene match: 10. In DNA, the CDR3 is TGTGCCAGCAGCCTTAGACAGGGAGCGTCCGAGCAGTACTTC. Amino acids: CASSLRQGASEQYF. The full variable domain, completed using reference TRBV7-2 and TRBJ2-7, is GAGVSQSPSNKVTEKGKDVELRCDPISGHTALYWYRQSLGQGLEFLIYFQGNSAPDKSGLPSDRFSAERTGGSVSTLTIQRTQQEDSAVYLCASSLRQGASEQYFGPGTRLTVT.

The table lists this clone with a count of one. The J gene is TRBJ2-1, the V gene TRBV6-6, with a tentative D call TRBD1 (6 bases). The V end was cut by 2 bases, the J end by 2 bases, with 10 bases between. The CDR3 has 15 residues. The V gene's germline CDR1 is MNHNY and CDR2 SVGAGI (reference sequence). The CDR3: CASSYPGATYNEQFF. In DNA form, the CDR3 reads TGTGCCAGCAGTTACCCAGGGGCCACCTACAATGAGCAGTTCTTC.

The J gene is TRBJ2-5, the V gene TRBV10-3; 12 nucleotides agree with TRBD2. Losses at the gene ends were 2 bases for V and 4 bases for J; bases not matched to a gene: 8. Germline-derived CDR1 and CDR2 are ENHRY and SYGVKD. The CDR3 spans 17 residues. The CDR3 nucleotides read TGTGCCATCAGTGAGGGGGGTCTAGCGGGAGGGCGAGAGACCCAGTACTTC. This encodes CAISEGGLAGGRETQYF.

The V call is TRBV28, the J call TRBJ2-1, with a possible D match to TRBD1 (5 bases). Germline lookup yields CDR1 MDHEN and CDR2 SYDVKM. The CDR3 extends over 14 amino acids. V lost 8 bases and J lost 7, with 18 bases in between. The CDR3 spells CASQERQLTNEQFF. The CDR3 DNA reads TGTGCCAGCCAAGAACGACAGTTAACGAATGAGCAGTTCTTC.

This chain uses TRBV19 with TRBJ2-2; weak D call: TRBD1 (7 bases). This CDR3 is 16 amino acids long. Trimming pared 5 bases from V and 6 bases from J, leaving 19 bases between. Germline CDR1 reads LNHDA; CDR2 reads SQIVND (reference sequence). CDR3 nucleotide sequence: TGTGCCAGTAGTTGGAGGGTCAGGGGGTATGCCGGGGAGCTGTTTTTT. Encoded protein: CASSWRVRGYAGELFF.

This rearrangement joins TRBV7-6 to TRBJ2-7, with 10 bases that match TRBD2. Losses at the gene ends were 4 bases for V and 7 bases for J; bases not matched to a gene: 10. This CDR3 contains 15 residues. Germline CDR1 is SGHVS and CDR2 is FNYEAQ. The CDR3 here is CASSYLAGAAREQYF. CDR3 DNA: TGTGCCAGCAGCTACCTAGCGGGAGCCGCGAGGGAGCAGTACTTC.

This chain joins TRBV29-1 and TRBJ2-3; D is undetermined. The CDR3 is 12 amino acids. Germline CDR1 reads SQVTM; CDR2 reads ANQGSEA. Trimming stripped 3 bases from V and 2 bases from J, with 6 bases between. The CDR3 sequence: CSVDQFTDTQYF. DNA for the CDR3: TGCAGCGTTGACCAGTTCACAGATACGCAGTATTTT.

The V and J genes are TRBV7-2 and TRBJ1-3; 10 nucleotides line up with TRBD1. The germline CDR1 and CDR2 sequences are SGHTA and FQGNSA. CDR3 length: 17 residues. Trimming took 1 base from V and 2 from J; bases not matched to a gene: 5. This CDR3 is CASSLGGQGLAGNTIYF. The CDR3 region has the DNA TGTGCCAGCAGCTTAGGGGGACAGGGGCTCGCTGGAAACACCATATATTTT.

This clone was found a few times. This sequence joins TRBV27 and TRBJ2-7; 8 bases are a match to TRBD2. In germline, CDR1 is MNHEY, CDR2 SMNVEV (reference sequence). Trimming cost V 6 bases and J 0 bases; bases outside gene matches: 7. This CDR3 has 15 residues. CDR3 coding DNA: TGTGCCAGCAGGCAAGCGGGAGAGGGCTCCTACGAGCAGTACTTC. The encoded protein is CASRQAGEGSYEQYF.

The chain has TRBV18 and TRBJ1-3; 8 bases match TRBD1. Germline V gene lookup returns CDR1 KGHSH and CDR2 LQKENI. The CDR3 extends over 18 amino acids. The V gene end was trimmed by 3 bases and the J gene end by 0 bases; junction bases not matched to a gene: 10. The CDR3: CASSPTGQGTHSGNTIYF. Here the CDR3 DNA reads TGTGCCAGCTCACCGACTGGACAGGGAACCCACTCTGGAAACACCATATATTTT.

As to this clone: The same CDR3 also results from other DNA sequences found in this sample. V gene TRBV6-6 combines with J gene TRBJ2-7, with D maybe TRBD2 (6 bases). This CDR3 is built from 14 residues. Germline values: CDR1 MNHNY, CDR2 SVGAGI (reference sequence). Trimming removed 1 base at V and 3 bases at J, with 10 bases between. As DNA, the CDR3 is TGTGCCAGCAGTTACTATACGGGAGACTACGAGCAGTACTTC. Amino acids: CASSYYTGDYEQYF.

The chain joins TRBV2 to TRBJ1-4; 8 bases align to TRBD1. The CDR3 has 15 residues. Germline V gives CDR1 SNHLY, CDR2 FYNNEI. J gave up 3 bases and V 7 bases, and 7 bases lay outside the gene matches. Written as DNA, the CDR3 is TGTGCCAGCACAGGGGACAGGTCCCCTAATGAAAAACTGTTTTTT. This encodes CASTGDRSPNEKLFF.

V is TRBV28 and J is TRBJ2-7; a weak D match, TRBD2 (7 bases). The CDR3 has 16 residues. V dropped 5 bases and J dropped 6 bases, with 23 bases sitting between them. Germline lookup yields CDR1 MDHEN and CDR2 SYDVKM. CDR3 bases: TGTGCCAGCAGTCTCTTTCCGACAGGAAGGGAGGGCGAGCAGTACTTC. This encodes CASSLFPTGREGEQYF.

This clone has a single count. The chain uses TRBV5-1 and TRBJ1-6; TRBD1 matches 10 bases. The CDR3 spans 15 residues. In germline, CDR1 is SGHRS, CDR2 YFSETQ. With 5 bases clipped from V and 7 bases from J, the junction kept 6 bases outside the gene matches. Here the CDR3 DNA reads TGCGCCAGCAGTCCGGGACAGGGGCGGAATTCACCCCTCCACTTT. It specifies CASSPGQGRNSPLHF.

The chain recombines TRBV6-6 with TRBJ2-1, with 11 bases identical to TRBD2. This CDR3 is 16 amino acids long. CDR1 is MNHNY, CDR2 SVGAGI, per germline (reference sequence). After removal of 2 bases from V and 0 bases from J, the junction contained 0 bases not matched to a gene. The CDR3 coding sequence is TGTGCCAGCAGTTACGGACTAGCGGGCTCCTACAATGAGCAGTTCTTC. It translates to CASSYGLAGSYNEQFF.